Here is one TCR beta chain with its context. These data originate in a study of blood T cell repertoires in COVID-19. Study context: Whether acute or convalescent, the COVID-19 samples came from the United States, Italy and Spain. PBMCs, B-cell-depleted T cells, or T cells were the source of the cDNA or gDNA that made up the material.

Assay: immunoSEQ multiplex PCR; the TCRdb copy retains only in-frame clones and omits some. In the table there are approximately 26,000 clones, around 82% of which are singletons. Germline CDR1 reads ENHRY; CDR2 reads SYGVKD. The CDR3 totals 12 residues. With 11 bases clipped from V and 5 bases from J, the junction kept 5 bases outside the gene matches. The source material was peripheral blood. This sequence was found in a man of 80 years or more with active or convalescent COVID-19. The genes are TRBV10-3 and TRBJ1-4; TRBD1 agrees at 7 bases. For the CDR3, the DNA is TGTGCCGTGGGACAGCCGAATGAAAAACTGTTTTTT. It is translated as CAVGQPNEKLFF.